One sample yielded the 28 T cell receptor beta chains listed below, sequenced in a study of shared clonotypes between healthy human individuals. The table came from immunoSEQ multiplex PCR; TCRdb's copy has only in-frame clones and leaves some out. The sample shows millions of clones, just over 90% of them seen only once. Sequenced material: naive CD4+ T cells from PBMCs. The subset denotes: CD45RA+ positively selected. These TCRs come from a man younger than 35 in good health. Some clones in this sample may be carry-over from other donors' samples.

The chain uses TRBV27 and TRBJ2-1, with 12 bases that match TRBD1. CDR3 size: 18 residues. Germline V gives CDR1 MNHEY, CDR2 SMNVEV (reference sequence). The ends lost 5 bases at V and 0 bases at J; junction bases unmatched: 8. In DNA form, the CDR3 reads TGTGCCAGCAGTGGGGGGACAGGGGGCTTAAGCTCCTACAATGAGCAGTTCTTC. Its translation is CASSGGTGGLSSYNEQFF.

CDR3 amino acids: CASSQEGRIAETQYF. The CDR3 DNA sequence: TGTGCCAGCAGCCAAGAAGGGCGCATTGCGGAGACCCAGTACTTC. V gene TRBV4-2 combines with J gene TRBJ2-5; no clear D. The CDR3 sequence is 15 residues long. Trimming removed 0 bases at V and 5 bases at J, with 13 bases between. CDR1 and CDR2 from the germline V gene are LGHNA and YNFKEQ.

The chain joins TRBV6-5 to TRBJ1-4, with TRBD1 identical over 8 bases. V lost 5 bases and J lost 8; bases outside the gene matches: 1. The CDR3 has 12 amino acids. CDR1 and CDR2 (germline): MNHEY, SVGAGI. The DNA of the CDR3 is TGTGCCAGCAGTGCAGGGGGCGAAAAACTGTTTTTT. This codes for CASSAGGEKLFF.

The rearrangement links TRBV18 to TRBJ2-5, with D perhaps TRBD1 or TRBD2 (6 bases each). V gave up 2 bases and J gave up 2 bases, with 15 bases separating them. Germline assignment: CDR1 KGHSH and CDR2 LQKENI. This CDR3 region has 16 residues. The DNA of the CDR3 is TGTGCCAGCTCACCAAGTGCGGGAAGGGGGCAAGAGACCCAGTACTTC. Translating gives CASSPSAGRGQETQYF.

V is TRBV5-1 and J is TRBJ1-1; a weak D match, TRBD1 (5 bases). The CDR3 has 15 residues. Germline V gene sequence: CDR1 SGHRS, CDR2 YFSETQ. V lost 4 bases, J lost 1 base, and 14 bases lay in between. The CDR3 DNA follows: TGCGCCAGCAGCCCCCAGGGCATTCGGAACACTGAAGCTTTCTTT. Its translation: CASSPQGIRNTEAFF.

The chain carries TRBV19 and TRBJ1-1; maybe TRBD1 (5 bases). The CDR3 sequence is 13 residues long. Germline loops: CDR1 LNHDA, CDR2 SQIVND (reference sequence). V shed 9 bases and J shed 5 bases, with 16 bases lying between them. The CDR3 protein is CASLGRGGTEAFF. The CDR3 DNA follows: TGTGCCAGCTTGGGGCGGGGCGGGACTGAAGCTTTCTTT.

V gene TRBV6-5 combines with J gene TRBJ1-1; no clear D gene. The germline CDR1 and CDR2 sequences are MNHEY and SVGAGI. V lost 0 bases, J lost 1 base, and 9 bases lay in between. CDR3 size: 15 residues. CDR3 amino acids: CASSYSSPRNTEAFF. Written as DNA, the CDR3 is TGTGCCAGCAGTTACTCATCCCCTCGGAACACTGAAGCTTTCTTT.

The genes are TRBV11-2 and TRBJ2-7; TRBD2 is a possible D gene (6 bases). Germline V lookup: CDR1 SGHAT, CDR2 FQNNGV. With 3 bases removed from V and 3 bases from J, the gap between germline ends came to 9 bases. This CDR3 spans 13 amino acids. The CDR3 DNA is TGTGCCAGCAGCTTCGGGAGAAGCTACGAGCAGTACTTC. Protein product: CASSFGRSYEQYF.

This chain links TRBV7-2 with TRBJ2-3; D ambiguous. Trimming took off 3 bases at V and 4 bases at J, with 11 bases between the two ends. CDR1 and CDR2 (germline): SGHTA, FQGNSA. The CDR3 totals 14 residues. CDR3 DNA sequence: TGTGCCAGCAGCTTCAGTGCCACGCCAGATACGCAGTATTTT. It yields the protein CASSFSATPDTQYF.

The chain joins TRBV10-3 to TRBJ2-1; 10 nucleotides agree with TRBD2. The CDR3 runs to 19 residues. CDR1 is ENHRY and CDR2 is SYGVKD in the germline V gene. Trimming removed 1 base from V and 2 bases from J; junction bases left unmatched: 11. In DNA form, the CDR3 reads TGTGCCATCAGTGAGTTCTGGGCAGATAGCGGGAGGACCTACAATGAGCAGTTCTTC. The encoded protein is CAISEFWADSGRTYNEQFF.

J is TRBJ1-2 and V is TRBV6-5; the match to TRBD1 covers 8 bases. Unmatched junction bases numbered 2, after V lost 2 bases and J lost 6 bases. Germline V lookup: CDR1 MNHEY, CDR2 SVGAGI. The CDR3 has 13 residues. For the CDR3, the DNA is TGTGCCAGCAGTTACGACAGGGGCCATGGCTACACCTTC. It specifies CASSYDRGHGYTF.

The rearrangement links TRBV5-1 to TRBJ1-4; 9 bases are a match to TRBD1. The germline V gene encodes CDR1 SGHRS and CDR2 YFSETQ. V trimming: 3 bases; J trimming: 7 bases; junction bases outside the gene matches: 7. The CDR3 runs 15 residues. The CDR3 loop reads CASSSTGGFSEKLFF. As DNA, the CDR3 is TGCGCCAGCAGCTCAACAGGGGGCTTTAGTGAAAAACTGTTTTTT.

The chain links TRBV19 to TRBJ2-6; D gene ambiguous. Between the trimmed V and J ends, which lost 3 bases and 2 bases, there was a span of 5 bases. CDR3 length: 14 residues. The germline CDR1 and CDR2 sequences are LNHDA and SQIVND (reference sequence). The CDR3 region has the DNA TGTGCCAGTAGTATGAGTCCTGGGGCCAACGTCCTGACTTTC. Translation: CASSMSPGANVLTF.

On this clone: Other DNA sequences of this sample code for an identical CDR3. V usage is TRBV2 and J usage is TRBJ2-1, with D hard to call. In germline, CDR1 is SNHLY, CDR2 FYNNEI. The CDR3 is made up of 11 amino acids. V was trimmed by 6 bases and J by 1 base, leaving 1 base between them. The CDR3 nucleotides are TGTGCCAGCAGATCCTACAATGAGCAGTTCTTC. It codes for CASRSYNEQFF.

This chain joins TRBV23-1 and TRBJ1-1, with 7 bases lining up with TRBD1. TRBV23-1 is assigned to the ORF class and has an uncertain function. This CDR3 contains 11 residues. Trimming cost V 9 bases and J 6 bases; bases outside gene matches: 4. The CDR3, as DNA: TGCGCCAGTTCTACAGGGGCTGAAGCTTTCTTT. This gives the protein CASSTGAEAFF.

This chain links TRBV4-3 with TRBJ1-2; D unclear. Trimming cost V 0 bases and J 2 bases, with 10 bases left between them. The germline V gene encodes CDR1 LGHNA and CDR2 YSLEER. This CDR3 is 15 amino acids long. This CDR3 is CASSQDRTLNYGYTF. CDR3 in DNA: TGCGCCAGCAGCCAAGACCGGACCCTGAACTATGGCTACACCTTC.

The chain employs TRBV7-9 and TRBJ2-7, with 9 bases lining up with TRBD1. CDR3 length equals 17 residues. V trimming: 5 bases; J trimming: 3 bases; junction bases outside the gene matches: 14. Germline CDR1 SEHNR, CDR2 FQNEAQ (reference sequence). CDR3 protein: CASSLGTGPSGVYEQYF. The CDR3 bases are TGTGCCAGCAGCCTAGGGACAGGGCCCTCCGGGGTCTACGAGCAGTACTTC.

In DNA form, the CDR3 reads TGCGCCAGCAGCTTGGGAGTATCGGGGGGCCAAGAGACCCAGTACTTC. Encoded protein: CASSLGVSGGQETQYF. This chain links TRBV5-1 with TRBJ2-5; 7 nucleotides align to TRBD2. Germline trimming cut 0 bases from V and 1 base from J; bases unmatched to any gene: 6. The CDR3 loop spans 16 amino acids. Germline CDR1 reads SGHRS; CDR2 reads YFSETQ.

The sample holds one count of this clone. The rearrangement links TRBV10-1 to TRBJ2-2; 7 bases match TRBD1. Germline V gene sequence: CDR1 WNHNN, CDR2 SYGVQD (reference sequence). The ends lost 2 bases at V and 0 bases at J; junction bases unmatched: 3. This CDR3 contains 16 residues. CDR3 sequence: CASSEPGQPNTGELFF. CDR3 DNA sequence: TGCGCCAGCAGTGAGCCGGGACAGCCGAACACCGGGGAGCTGTTTTTT.

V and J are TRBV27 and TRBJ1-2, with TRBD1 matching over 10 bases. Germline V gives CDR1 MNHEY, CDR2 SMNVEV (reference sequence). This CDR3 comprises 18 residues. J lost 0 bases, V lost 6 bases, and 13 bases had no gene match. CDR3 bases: TGTGCCAGCAGCCGGCTGTCGGGACAGGGGTCCTCTAACTATGGCTACACCTTC. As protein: CASSRLSGQGSSNYGYTF.

In nucleotides, the CDR3 is TGTGCCAGCTCACCGCGGACAGGGGCGGGCACCGGGGAGCTGTTTTTT. This encodes CASSPRTGAGTGELFF. The chain carries TRBV18 and TRBJ2-2; TRBD1 matches 9 bases. The germline V gene encodes CDR1 KGHSH and CDR2 LQKENI. V was clipped by 3 bases and J by 4 bases; unmatched bases: 6. The CDR3 extends over 16 amino acids.

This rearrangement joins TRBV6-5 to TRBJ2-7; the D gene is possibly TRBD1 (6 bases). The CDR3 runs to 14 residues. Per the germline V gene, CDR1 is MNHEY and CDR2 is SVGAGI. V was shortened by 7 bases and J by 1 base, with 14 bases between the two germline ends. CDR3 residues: CASMATGTSYEQYF. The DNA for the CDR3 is TGTGCCAGCATGGCGACAGGTACTTCCTACGAGCAGTACTTC.

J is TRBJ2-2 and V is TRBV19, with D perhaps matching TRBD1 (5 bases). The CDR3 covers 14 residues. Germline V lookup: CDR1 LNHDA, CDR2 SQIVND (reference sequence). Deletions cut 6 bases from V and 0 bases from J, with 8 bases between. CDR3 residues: CASSRTTNTGELFF. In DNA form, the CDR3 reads TGTGCCAGTAGCCGGACAACGAACACCGGGGAGCTGTTTTTT. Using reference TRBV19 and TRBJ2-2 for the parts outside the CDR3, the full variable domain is DGGITQSPKYLFRKEGQNVTLSCEQNLNHDAMYWYRQDPGQGLRLIYYSQIVNDFQKGDIAEGYSVSREKKESFPLTVTSAQKNPTAFYLCASSRTTNTGELFFGEGSRLTVL.

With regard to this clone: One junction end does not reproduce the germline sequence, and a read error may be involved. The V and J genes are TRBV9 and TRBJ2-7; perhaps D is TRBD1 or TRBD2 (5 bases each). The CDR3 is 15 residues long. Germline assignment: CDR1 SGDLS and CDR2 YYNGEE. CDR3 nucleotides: TGTGCCAGCAGCGTAGAATCCGGGGACCCACACGAACAGTACTTC. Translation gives CASSVESGDPHEQYF.

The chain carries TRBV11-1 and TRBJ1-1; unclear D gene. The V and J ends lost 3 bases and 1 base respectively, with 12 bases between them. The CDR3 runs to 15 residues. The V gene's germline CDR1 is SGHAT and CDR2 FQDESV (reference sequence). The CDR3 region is CASSLVGRTNTEAFF. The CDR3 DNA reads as TGTGCCAGCAGCTTGGTTGGGAGGACGAACACTGAAGCTTTCTTT.

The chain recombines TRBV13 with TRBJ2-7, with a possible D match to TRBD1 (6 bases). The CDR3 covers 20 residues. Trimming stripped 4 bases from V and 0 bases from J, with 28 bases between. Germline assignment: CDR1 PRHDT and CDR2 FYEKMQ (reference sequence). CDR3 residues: CASSSYGYGSGVYDSYEQYF. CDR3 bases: TGTGCCAGCAGCTCTTATGGATATGGGTCAGGGGTGTATGACTCCTACGAGCAGTACTTC. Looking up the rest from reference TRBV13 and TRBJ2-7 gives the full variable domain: AAGVIQSPRHLIKEKRETATLKCYPIPRHDTVYWYQQGPGQDPQFLISFYEKMQSDKGSIPDRFSAQQFSDYHSELNMSSLELGDSALYFCASSSYGYGSGVYDSYEQYFGPGTRLTVT.

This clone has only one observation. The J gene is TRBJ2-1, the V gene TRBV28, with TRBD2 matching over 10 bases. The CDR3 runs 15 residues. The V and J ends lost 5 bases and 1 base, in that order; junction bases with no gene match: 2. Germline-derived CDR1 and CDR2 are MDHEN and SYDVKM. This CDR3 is CASSPAGGSYNEQFF. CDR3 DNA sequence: TGTGCCAGCAGTCCAGCGGGAGGGTCCTACAATGAGCAGTTCTTC.

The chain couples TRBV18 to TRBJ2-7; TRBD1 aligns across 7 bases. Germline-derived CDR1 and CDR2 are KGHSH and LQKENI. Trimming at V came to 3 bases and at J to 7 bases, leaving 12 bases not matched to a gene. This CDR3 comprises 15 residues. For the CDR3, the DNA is TGTGCCAGCTCACCGCCCGGGACAGTTCGTGAAGAGCAGTACTTC. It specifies CASSPPGTVREEQYF. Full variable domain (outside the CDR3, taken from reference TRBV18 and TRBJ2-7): NAGVMQNPRHLVRRRGQEARLRCSPMKGHSHVYWYRQLPEEGLKFMVYLQKENIIDESGMPKERFSAEFPKEGPSILRIQQVVRGDSAAYFCASSPPGTVREEQYFGPGTRLTVT.